The 11 T cell receptor beta chains presented below share a single source sample, sequenced in a study of T-cell memory formation after mild COVID-19. Each CDR3 protein gets one entry after TCRdb re-called the 5' RACE reads with MiXCR. The table includes about 560,000 distinct CDR3 sequences, roughly 18% detected once. Sequencing was done on a sample of PBMCs or a T cell subset sorted from them (not recorded which). The source is an adult woman who had mild COVID-19 (a few samples of this study predate the infection). Cell type and time point are not known.

A few counts support this clonotype. The gene calls are TRBV6-2 or TRBV6-3 and TRBJ2-2; the match to TRBD2 covers 13 bases. This CDR3 spans 18 amino acids. Germline loops: CDR1 MNHEY, CDR2 SVGEGT. The V segment lost 2 bases and the J segment 1 base; nucleotides outside the gene matches: 4. The chain's CDR3 is CASSYLGLAGLNTGELFF. The CDR3 DNA reads TGTGCCAGCAGTTACCTGGGACTAGCGGGGTTGAACACCGGGGAGCTGTTTTTT.

This chain joins TRBV7-9 and TRBJ2-2, with D hard to call. Germline V gives CDR1 SEHNR, CDR2 FQNEAQ (reference sequence). V lost 4 bases and J 6 bases, leaving 9 bases between the germline ends. The CDR3 contains 13 residues. Here the CDR3 DNA reads TGTGCCAGCAGCTCCCCCCGGCCCGGGGAGCTGTTTTTT. This gives the protein CASSSPRPGELFF.

V gene TRBV30 combines with J gene TRBJ1-2; D may be TRBD1 (5 bases). The ends were cut back, 3 bases at V and 8 bases at J, with 10 bases in the middle. The CDR3 runs to 11 residues. Germline V lookup: CDR1 GTSNPN, CDR2 SVGIG (reference sequence). The DNA for the CDR3 is TGTGCCTGGAGGCCAGGGTCCGGCTACACCTTC. The encoded protein is CAWRPGSGYTF.

The CDR3 loop is CASSYSAGTEQFF. CDR3 bases: TGTGCCAGCAGTTACTCAGCTGGGACTGAGCAGTTCTTC. The chain combines TRBV6-2 or TRBV6-3 with TRBJ2-1, with D perhaps matching TRBD1 or TRBD2 (5 bases each). V was clipped by 0 bases and J by 9 bases, with 9 bases between them. The CDR3 runs 13 residues. Germline lookup yields CDR1 MNHEY and CDR2 SVGEGT.

This clonotype has just a few counts. This chain uses TRBV7-3 with TRBJ2-3; perhaps D is TRBD1 or TRBD2 (5 bases each). Germline assignment: CDR1 SGHTA and CDR2 FQGTGA. Trimming pared 5 bases from V and 4 bases from J, leaving 13 bases between. The CDR3 loop spans 14 amino acids. CDR3 DNA: TGTGCCAGCAGCCCCCGGGGACCGGCAGATACGCAGTATTTT. It encodes CASSPRGPADTQYF.

This clonotype was picked up a small number of times. V and J are TRBV24-1 and TRBJ1-2; D unclear. CDR3 length: 13 amino acids. Germline assignment: CDR1 KGHDR and CDR2 SFDVKD. V was shortened by 4 bases and J by 4 bases, with 9 bases between the two germline ends. The CDR3 loop reads CATSEMTGYGYTF. The CDR3 bases are TGTGCCACCAGTGAAATGACGGGCTATGGCTACACCTTC.

This clonotype has at least ten counts. V and J are TRBV12-3 or TRBV12-4 and TRBJ2-5; D might be TRBD2 (5 bases). The V end was cut by 0 bases, the J end by 9 bases, with 14 bases between. There are 14 residues in the CDR3. In nucleotides, the CDR3 is TGTGCCAGCAGTTTAGCTCGGTACCGGGAACCCCAGTACTTC. This gives the protein CASSLARYREPQYF.

This clonotype came up a few times. V gene TRBV2 combines with J gene TRBJ2-7; D gene uncertain. Germline CDR1 reads SNHLY; CDR2 reads FYNNEI. V was cut by 7 bases and J by 1 base, with 11 bases left in between. This CDR3 is built from 13 residues. DNA for the CDR3: TGTGCCAGCAAGAAGACAAATTCCTACGAGCAGTACTTC. Translated, it gives CASKKTNSYEQYF.

This clonotype has a handful of counts. V usage is TRBV12-3 or TRBV12-4 and J usage is TRBJ1-1; perhaps TRBD1 as D (6 bases). The CDR3 is made up of 14 amino acids. V lost 6 bases to trimming and J lost 0 bases, with 11 bases between them. The CDR3 sequence: CASSKDSLNTEAFF. The CDR3 bases are TGTGCCAGCAGCAAGGACAGCTTGAACACTGAAGCTTTCTTT.

This chain uses TRBV5-5 with TRBJ2-3; no reliable D call. This CDR3 comprises 13 residues. The V gene lost 4 bases and the J gene lost 4 bases, with 10 bases spanning the gap. CDR1 SGHKS and CDR2 YYEKEE come from the germline V gene (reference sequence). The CDR3 loop reads CASSPVHPDTQYF. The CDR3 region has the DNA TGTGCCAGCAGCCCCGTTCACCCAGATACGCAGTATTTT.

This clonotype was picked up a small number of times. This chain joins TRBV3-2 and TRBJ2-1. TRBV3-2 is shown as a pseudogene. This CDR3 spans 9 amino acids. The CDR3 region has the DNA TGTGCCAGCATACTGACGAAGTTCTTC. This sequence encodes CASILTKFF.